This T cell receptor (beta chain) was captured by sequencing in a study of blood T cell repertoires in COVID-19. Study-level information: Material from acute and convalescent COVID-19 was sourced from the United States, Italy and Spain. T cells, B-cell-depleted T cells, or PBMCs provided the cDNA or gDNA that served as material.

Germline V gene lookup returns CDR1 GTSNPN and CDR2 SVGIG (reference sequence). The CDR3 is 16 residues long. Losses at the gene ends were 2 bases for V and 2 bases for J; bases not matched to a gene: 9. Original methodology: From reference gene primer amplification, estimates of nucleated cell counts were derived. Clones were sequenced by immunoSEQ multiplex PCR, and TCRdb holds only the in-frame ones, with some missing. V and J calls and clone size are those listed in that table; D and trimming were worked out from the DNA. Seen here are around 140,000 clones, approximately 89% observed once, and the top ten hold roughly 1.5%.

The sequencing sample was made of peripheral blood. This sequence was found in a woman between 50 and 59 years old with acute or convalescent COVID-19. J is TRBJ2-3 and V is TRBV30; 8 bases match TRBD2. Here the CDR3 DNA reads TGTGCCTGGAGTCTGAGGCGGGGGGCCCCCACAGATACGCAGTATTTT. Its protein product is CAWSLRRGAPTDTQYF.